This note documents a single TCR beta chain sequence. These data originate in a study of radiation and T cells in renal cell carcinoma. Data came from immunoSEQ multiplex PCR; TCRdb stores just in-frame clones and leaves some out. The sample shows around 140,000 clones, 88% of them seen only once. Germline V gene sequence: CDR1 SGHVS, CDR2 FQNEAQ. V lost 5 bases and J lost 2, with 12 bases in between. CDR3 length: 15 amino acids. Time point in this sample: baseline pretreatment blood. The treatment here: 15 Gy SBRT to primary tumor, nephrectomy 4 weeks later. The TCR was taken from a woman in her 70s with renal cell carcinoma. The sequenced sample was blood, obtained from a patient whose treatment included radiotherapy and nephrectomy. This chain links TRBV7-8 with TRBJ1-4, with D maybe TRBD1 (5 bases). CDR3 sequence: CASSVGTNTNEKLFF. The CDR3 nucleotides read TGTGCCAGCAGCGTCGGGACGAATACTAATGAAAAACTGTTTTTT.